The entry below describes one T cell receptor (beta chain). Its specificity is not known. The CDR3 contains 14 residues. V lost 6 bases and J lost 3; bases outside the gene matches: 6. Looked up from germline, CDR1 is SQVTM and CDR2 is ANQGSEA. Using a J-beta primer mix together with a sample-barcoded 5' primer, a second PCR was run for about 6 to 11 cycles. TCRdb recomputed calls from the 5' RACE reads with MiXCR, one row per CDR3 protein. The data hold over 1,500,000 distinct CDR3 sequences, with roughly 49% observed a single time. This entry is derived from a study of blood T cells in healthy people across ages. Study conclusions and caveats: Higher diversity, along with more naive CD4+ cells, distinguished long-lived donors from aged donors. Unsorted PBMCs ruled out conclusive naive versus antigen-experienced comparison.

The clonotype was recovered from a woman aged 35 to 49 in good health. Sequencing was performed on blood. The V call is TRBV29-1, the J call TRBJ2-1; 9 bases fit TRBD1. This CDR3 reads CSVDDRGNYNEQFF. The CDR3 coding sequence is TGCAGCGTGGACGACAGGGGGAACTACAATGAGCAGTTCTTC.